The rows below give T cell receptor beta chains drawn from one sample of a study of B cell selection in AIRE deficiency. Sequenced by immunoSEQ multiplex PCR; TCRdb stores in-frame clones only, minus some. The data show roughly 17,000 clones, with roughly 91% seen just once and 0.89% held by the top ten. Source material: CD4+CD25+ Tregs sorted from PBMCs. All receptors come from a human donor in good health. CDR3s include the opening cysteine and the closing phenylalanine or tryptophan. Each record gives: D gene, V gene, J gene, clone size, CDR3 DNA, CDR3 protein. D genes are given only for firm matches. Clone sizes are given selectively: once, few, many, or a class where the clone is expanded.

TRBD1,TRBV7-9,TRBJ1-1,NA,TGTGCCAGCAGCTTAACAGGGGGCGTGAACACTGAAGCTTTCTTT,CASSLTGGVNTEAFF
NA,TRBV4-1,TRBJ1-1,NA,TGCGCCAGCAGTTGGAACCGAGATCCCAGGAACACTGAAGCTTTCTTT,CASSWNRDPRNTEAFF
TRBD2,TRBV19,TRBJ2-2,NA,TGTGCCAGTAGTCTACTAGCGGGAGCCGGGGAGCTGTTTTTT,CASSLLAGAGELFF
NA,TRBV5-1,TRBJ2-1,NA,TGCGCCAGCAGCGGGGTGGCGGGCTCCCCGTTCTTC,CASSGVAGSPFF
TRBD1,TRBV25-1,TRBJ2-7,NA,TGTGCCAGCAGTGAATCCGGCAGGGGGAGTGCCTACGAGCAGTACTTC,CASSESGRGSAYEQYF
NA,TRBV5-1,TRBJ1-2,once,TGCGCCAGCAGCTTGACTGGCAGGACCCTTTATGGCTACACCTTC,CASSLTGRTLYGYTF
NA,TRBV11-2,TRBJ2-1,once,TGTGCCAGCAGCCCCCTCCACCGCTACAATGAGCAGTTCTTC,CASSPLHRYNEQFF
NA,TRBV5-1,TRBJ2-1,NA,TGCGCCAGCAGCTTGAGCAATGAGCAGTTCTTC,CASSLSNEQFF
NA,TRBV30,TRBJ2-2,NA,TGTGCCTGGACTCCGGACGTCCCTGGGGGGCTAGGCACCGGGGAGCTGTTTTTT,CAWTPDVPGGLGTGELFF
NA,TRBV28,TRBJ2-2,NA,TGTGCCAGCAGTCCCCGACTTGGAGTCGGGGAGCTGTTTTTT,CASSPRLGVGELFF
NA,TRBV7-6,TRBJ2-7,NA,TGTGCCAGCAGCTTAAGGGAGGACTCCTACGAGCAGTACTTC,CASSLREDSYEQYF
TRBD1,TRBV4-3,TRBJ1-2,NA,TGCGCCAGCAGCCCGTTGACAGGGGGGCAGGGCTACACCTTC,CASSPLTGGQGYTF